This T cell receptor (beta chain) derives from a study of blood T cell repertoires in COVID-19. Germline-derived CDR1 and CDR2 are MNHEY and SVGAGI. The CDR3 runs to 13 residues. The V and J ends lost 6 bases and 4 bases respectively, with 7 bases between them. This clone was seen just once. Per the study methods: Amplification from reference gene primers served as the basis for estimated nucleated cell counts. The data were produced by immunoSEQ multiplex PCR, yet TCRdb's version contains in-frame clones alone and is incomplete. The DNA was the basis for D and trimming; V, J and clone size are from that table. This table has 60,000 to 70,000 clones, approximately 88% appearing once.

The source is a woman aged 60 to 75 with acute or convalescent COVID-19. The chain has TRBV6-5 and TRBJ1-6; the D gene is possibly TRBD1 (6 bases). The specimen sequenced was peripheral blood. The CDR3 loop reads CASSDRYNSPLHF. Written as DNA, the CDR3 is TGTGCCAGCAGCGACAGGTATAATTCACCCCTCCACTTT.